This T cell receptor (beta chain) was obtained from a study of T-cell reconstitution after alpha-beta-depleted transplantation in children. Overall study results and limits: The study reportedly traced alpha-beta T cells about two months after transplant to several hundred expanded graft clones. A year had passed since transplant, and T-cell counts and diversity by then came mostly from newly produced T cells.

Preparation of the TCRbeta library was carried out with unique molecular identifiers. Via MiXCR, TCRdb re-called the PCR reads, giving one row per CDR3 protein. The top ten hold 2.6% of the sample, which has hundreds of thousands of distinct CDR3 sequences, roughly 26% seen once. This clonotype showed up just once. What it binds is not known. Trimming left V 3 bases short and J 9 bases short, with 9 bases between. This CDR3 contains 11 residues. CDR1 is DFQATT, CDR2 SNEGSKA, per germline (reference sequence). The V gene is TRBV20-1, the J gene TRBJ1-5; D remains unclear. This specimen consisted of PBMCs, obtained before TCRalphabeta/CD19-depleted stem cell transplant. The TCR comes from a girl aged 2-15 years with Fanconi anemia, due to receive a stem cell transplant. This CDR3 is CSASAGPPQHF. CDR3 bases: TGCAGTGCTAGCGCCGGGCCGCCCCAGCATTTT.